This paragraph reports one T cell receptor (beta chain). The antigen is unknown. Germline V lookup: CDR1 SGHAT, CDR2 FQNNGV. The CDR3 has 16 amino acids. V gave up 5 bases and J gave up 8 bases, with 22 bases separating them. The data are from a study of shared clonotypes between healthy human individuals. Naive CD8 cells lacked CD45RO, underwent positive selection for CCR7 and left out terminally differentiated effector memory CD45RA+ cells. The donors were all Caucasian adults (living in Nashville, Tennessee). Study findings and constraints: Around 5% of naive CD4 clonotypes were shared across a few donors. Specimens sampled were limited to blood, with tissue repertoires likely differing.

Clones were sequenced by immunoSEQ multiplex PCR, and TCRdb holds only the in-frame ones, with some missing. The sample includes about 2.2 million clones, about 93% of them seen just once. The sequenced material came from naive CD8+ T cells from PBMCs. This chain connects TRBV11-2 to TRBJ2-1; D uncertain. The sequence came from a man younger than 35 in good health. Some clones in this sample may be carry-over from other donors' samples. CDR3 sequence (DNA): TGTGCCAGCAGCCCAGGTGGTCAGGAACCACTGTATGAGCAGTTCTTC. This encodes CASSPGGQEPLYEQFF.